This entry is about one T cell receptor beta chain. A J-beta primer mix and a sample-barcoded 5' primer were used in a second PCR of roughly 6 to 12 cycles. In TCRdb, the 5' RACE reads were re-called with MiXCR into one record per CDR3 protein. The sample holds some 920,000 distinct CDR3 sequences, just over 50% seen once. Germline CDR1 reads MNHEY; CDR2 reads SVGAGI. The CDR3 has 14 amino acids. V lost 1 base, J lost 5 bases, and 12 bases lay in between. These data belong to a study of blood T cells in healthy people across ages. What was sequenced was blood. This sequence was found in a woman in her sixties or seventies in good health. This chain links TRBV6-5 with TRBJ2-7; maybe TRBD1 (5 bases). The CDR3: CASSYFQGTDEQYF. In DNA form, the CDR3 reads TGTGCCAGCAGTTACTTCCAGGGAACCGACGAGCAGTACTTC.